This T cell receptor (beta chain) appears in the sequencing data of a study of shared T cell receptors in the human thymus. Profiled with immunoSEQ multiplex PCR; TCRdb holds only in-frame clones, not every one. The sample contains 600,000 or so clones, over 75% of which appear only once. The CDR3 runs 19 residues. Germline trimming cut 5 bases from V and 1 base from J; bases unmatched to any gene: 9. Per the germline V gene, CDR1 is SNHLY and CDR2 is FYNNEI. This sample was shared with a second study, whose subject was human thymus T cells.

Sequencing was carried out using thymocytes. The chain uses TRBV2 and TRBJ2-2; 14 bases agree with TRBD2. This receptor was taken from a boy younger than two with a congenital heart defect. The CDR3 protein is CASSHFGTSGSQNTGELFF. The CDR3 DNA is TGTGCCAGCAGTCACTTCGGGACTAGCGGGAGCCAGAACACCGGGGAGCTGTTTTTT.